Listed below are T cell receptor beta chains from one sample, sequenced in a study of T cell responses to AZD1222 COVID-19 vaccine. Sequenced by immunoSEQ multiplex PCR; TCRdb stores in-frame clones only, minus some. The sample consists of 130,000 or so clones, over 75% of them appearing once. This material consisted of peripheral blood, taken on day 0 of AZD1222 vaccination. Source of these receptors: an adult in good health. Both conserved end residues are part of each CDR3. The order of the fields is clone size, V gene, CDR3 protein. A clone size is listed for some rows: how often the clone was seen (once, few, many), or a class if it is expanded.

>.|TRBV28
CASTGQGGNEQFF
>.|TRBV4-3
CASSQDLGQQETQYF
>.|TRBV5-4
CASSAGQGNNEKLFF
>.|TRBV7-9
CASTLQGWYGYTF
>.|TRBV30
CAWSVLEPYTF
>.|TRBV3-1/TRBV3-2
CASSQDESSGYNEQFF
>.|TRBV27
CASSYQGVMNTEAFF
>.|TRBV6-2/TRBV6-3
CASSYGDRVDEQYF
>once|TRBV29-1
CSVEATTNEKLFF
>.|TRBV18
CASSQTMEGFYGYTF
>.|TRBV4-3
CASSQDWQSYGGYTF
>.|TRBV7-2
CASSDAGGPRETQYF
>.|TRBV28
CASSLPQGVNSPLHF
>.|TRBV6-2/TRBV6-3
CASSYRRGGLNTGELFF
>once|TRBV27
CASSPRDSYNSPLHF
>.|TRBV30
CAWRNTEAFF
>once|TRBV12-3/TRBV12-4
CASTGTTYTEAFF
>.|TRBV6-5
CASSYLTTQNYGYTF
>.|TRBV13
CASSFLSSYEQYF
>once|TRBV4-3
CASSQTTDTQYF
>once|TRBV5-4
CASSLGGQLAEKLFF
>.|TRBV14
CASSQRRTGELFF
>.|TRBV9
CASSLTGGNQPQHF
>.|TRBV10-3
CAIKRQGDTEAFF
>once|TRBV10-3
CAINRQGSSTNEKLFF
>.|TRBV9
CASSVAGGLGNTIYF
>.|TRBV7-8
CASSLGGKRYGYTF
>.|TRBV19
CASSIGEWIYGYTF
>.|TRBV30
CALFPGGEGYTF